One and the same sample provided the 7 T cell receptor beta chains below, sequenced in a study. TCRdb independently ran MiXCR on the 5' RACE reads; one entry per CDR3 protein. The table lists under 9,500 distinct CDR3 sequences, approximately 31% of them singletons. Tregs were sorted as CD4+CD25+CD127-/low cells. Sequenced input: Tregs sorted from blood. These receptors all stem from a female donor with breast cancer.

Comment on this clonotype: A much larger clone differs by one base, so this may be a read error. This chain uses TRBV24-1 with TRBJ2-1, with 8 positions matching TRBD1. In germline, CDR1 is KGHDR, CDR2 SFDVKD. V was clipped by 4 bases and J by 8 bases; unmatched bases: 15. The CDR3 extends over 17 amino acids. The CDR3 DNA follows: TGTGCCACCAGTGAACCTCACAGGGGGAAGGGGGGCGATGAGCAGTTCTTC. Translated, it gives CATSEPHRGKGGDEQFF.

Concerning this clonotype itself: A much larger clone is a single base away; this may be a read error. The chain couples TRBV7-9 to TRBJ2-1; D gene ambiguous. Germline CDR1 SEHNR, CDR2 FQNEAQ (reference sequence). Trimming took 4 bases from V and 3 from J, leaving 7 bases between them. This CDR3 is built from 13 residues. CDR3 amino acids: CASSSVSYNEQFF. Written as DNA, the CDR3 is TGTGCCAGCAGCTCGGTCAGCTACAATGAGCAGTTCTTC.

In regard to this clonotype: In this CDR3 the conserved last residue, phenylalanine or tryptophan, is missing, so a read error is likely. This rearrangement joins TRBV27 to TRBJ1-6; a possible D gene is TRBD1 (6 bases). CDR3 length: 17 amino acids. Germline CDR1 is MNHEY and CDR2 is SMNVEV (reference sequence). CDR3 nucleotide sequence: TGTGCCAGCGGTTTAGACCCCCTTGCGGGACAAAGGTCACCCCTCCACTTG. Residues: CASGLDPLAGQRSPLHL.

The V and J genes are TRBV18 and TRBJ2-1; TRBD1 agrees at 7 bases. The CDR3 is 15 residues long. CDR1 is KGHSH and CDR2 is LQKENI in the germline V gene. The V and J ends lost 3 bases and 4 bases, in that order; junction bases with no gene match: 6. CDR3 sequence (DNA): TGTGCCAGCTCACCCAAACAGGGGTCTTACAATGAGCAGTTCTTC. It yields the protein CASSPKQGSYNEQFF.

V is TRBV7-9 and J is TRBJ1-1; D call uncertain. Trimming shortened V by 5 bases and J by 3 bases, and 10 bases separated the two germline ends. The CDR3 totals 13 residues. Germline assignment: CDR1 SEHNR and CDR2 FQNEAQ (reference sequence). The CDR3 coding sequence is TGTGCCAGCAGCGGGCCGGGCTACACTGAAGCTTTCTTT. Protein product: CASSGPGYTEAFF.

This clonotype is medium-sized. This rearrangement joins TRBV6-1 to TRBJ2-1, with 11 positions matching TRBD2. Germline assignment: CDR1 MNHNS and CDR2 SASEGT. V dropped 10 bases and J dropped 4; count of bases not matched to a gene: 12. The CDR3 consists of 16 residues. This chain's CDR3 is CAIRTGLAGSYNEQFF. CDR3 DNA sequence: TGTGCCATCAGAACCGGACTAGCGGGCTCTTACAATGAGCAGTTCTTC.

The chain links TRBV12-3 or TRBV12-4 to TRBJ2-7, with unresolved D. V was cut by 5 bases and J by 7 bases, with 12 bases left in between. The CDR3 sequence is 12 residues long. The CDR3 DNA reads TGTGCCAGCAGTCTACAGAAACAGGAGCAGTACTTC. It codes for CASSLQKQEQYF.